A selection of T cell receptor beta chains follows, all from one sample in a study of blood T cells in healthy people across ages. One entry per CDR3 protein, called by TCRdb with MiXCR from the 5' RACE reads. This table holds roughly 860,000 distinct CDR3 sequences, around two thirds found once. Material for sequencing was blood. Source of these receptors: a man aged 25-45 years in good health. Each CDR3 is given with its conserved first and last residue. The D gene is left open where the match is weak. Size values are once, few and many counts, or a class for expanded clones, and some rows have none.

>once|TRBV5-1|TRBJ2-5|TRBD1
TGCGCCAGCAGCTTGAGGGACAGGGCCCACGGGCAGTACTTC
CASSLRDRAHGQYF
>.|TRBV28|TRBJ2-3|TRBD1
TGTGCCAGCAGTTTACCGACAGGGATCGGACCAGATACGCAGTATTTT
CASSLPTGIGPDTQYF
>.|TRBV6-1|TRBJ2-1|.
TGTGCCAGCAGTGAAACACGGGTGGTGGATGAGCAGTTCTTC
CASSETRVVDEQFF
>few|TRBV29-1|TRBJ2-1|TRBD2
TGCAGCGTTGAAGATCAAGCCAACTGGGGCGGGGGACGGGGATATGAGCAGTTCTTC
CSVEDQANWGGGRGYEQFF
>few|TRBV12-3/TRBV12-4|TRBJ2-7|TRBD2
TGTGCCAGCAGATCTAGCGGGGGGTACTCCTACGAGCAGTACTTC
CASRSSGGYSYEQYF
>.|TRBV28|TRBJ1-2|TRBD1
TGTGCCAGCAGGGACTTGTCAGGACAGGGGGATGGTGGCTACACCTTC
CASRDLSGQGDGGYTF
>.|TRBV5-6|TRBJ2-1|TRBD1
TGTGCCTGCAGCTGGCAGGGGGCTCTTGAGCAGTTCTTC
CACSWQGALEQFF
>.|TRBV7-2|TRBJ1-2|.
TGTGCCAGCAGCTTGGGGCAGTCTGACAGAGCTAACTATGGCTACACCTTC
CASSLGQSDRANYGYTF
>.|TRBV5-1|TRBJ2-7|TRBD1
TGCGCCAGCAGTTTTGGACAGGCCGGAACCTACGAGCAGTACTTC
CASSFGQAGTYEQYF
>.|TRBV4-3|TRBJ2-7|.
TGCGCCAGCAGCCAAGATCGGGCAGGGTGGTACGAGCAGTACTTC
CASSQDRAGWYEQYF
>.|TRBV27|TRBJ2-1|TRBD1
TGTGCCAGCAGTTTGAATCGGGACAGGGGGGCCAATGAGCAGTTCTTC
CASSLNRDRGANEQFF
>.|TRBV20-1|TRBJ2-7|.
TGCAGTGCTGCACGGAGGGTCAGCTCCTACGAGCAGTACTTC
CSAARRVSSYEQYF
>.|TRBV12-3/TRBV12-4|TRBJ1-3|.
TGTGCCAGCAGTTTAACCCGTGGGGGAACGGCGGACACCATATATTTT
CASSLTRGGTADTIYF
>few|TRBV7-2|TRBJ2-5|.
TGTGCCAGCAGCTTAGCGATGTGGGGGCTGGAGACCCAGTACTTC
CASSLAMWGLETQYF
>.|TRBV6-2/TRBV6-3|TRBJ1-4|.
TGTGCCAGCGCCCAAGCGGCAGGGGACCATGAAAAACTGTTTTTT
CASAQAAGDHEKLFF
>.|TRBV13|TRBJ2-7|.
TGTGCCAGCAGCTTAGGCCGGGGTAGCGCCGAATTCTACGAGCAGTACTTC
CASSLGRGSAEFYEQYF
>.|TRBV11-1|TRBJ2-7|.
TGTGCCAGCAGCCGGGCTGGGGACGGCTACGAGCAGTACTTC
CASSRAGDGYEQYF